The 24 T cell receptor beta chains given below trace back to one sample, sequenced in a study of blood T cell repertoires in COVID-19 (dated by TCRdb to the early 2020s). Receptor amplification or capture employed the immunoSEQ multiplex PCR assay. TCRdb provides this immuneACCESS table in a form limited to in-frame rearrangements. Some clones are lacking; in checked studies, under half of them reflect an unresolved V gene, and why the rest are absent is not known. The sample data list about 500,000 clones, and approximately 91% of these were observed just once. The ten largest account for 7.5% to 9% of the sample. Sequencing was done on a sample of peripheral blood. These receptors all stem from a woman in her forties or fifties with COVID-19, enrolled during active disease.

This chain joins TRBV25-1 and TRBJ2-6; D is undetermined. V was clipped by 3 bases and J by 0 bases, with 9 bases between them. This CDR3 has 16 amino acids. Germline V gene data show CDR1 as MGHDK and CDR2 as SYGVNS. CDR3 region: CASSDGSFSGANVLTF. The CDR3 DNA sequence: TGTGCCAGCAGTGATGGCAGTTTCTCTGGGGCCAACGTCCTGACTTTC.

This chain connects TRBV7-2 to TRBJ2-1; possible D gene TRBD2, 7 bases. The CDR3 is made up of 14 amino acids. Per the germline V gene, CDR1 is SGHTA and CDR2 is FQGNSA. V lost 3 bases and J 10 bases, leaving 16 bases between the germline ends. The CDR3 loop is CASSFTSVGGEQFF. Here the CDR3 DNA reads TGTGCCAGCAGCTTTACTAGCGTTGGGGGCGAGCAGTTCTTC.

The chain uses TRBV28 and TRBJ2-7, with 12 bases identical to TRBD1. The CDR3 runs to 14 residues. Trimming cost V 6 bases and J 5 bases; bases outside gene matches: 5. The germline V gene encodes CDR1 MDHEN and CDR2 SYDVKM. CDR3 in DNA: TGTGCCAGCAGGTCGGGACAGGGGGCGGACGAGCAGTACTTC. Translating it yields CASRSGQGADEQYF.

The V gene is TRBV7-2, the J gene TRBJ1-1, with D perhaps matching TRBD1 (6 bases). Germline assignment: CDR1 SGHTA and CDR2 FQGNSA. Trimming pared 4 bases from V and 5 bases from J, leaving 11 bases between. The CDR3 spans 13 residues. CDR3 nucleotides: TGTGCCAGCAGCTATCAGAGGGGGACTGAAGCTTTCTTT. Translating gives CASSYQRGTEAFF. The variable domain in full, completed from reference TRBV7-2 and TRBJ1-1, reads GAGVSQSPSNKVTEKGKDVELRCDPISGHTALYWYRQSLGQGLEFLIYFQGNSAPDKSGLPSDRFSAERTGGSVSTLTIQRTQQEDSAVYLCASSYQRGTEAFFGQGTRLTVV.

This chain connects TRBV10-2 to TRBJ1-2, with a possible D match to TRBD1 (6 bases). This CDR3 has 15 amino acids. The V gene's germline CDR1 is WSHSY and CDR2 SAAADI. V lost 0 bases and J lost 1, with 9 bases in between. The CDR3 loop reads CASSESGGHNYGYTF. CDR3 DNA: TGCGCCAGCAGTGAGTCGGGGGGGCATAACTATGGCTACACCTTC.

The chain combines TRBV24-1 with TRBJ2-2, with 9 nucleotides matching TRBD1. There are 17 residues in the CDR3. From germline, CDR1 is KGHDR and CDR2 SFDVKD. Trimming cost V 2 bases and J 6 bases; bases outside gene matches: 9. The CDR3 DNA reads TGTGCCACCAGTGATTCCGACAGGGGGTTTCGGCCCGGGGAGCTGTTTTTT. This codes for CATSDSDRGFRPGELFF.

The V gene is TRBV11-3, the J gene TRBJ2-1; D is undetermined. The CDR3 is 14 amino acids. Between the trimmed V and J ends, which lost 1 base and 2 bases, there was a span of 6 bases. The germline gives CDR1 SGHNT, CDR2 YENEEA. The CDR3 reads CASSLGRTYNEQFF. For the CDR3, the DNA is TGTGCCAGCAGCTTAGGGAGAACCTACAATGAGCAGTTCTTC.

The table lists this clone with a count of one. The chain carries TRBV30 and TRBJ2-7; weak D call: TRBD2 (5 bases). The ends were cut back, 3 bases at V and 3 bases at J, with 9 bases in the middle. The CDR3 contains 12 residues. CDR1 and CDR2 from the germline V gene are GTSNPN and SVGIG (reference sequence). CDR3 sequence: CAWSGVLYEQYF. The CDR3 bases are TGTGCCTGGAGCGGGGTCCTCTACGAGCAGTACTTC.

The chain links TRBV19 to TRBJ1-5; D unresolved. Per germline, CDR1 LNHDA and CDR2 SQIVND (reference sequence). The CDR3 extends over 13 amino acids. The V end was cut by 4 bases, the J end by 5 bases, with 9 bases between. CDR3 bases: TGTGCCAGTAGTAGCGGAGGTGATCAGCCCCAGCATTTT. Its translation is CASSSGGDQPQHF.

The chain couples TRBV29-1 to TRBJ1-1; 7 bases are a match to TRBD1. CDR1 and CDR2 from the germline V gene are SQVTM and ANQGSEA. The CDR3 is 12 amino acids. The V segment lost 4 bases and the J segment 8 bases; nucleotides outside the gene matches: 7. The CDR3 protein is CSVGRGGKEAFF. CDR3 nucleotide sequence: TGCAGCGTTGGGAGAGGGGGCAAGGAAGCTTTCTTT. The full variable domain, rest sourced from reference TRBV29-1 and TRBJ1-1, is SAVISQKPSRDICQRGTSLTIQCQVDSQVTMMFWYRQQPGQSLTLIATANQGSEATYESGFVIDKFPISRPNLTFSTLTVSNMSPEDSSIYLCSVGRGGKEAFFGQGTRLTVV.

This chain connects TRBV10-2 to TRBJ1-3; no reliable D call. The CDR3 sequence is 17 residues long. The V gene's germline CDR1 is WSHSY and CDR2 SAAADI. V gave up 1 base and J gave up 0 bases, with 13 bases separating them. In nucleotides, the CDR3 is TGCGCCAGCAGTGAGTGGCCATACCCGATCTCTGGAAACACCATATATTTT. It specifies CASSEWPYPISGNTIYF.

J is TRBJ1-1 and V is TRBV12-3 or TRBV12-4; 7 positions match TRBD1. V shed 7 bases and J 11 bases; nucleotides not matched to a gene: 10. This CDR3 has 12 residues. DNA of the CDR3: TGTGCCAGCAACCTCGAGGGGGCCGGGGCTTTCTTT. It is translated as CASNLEGAGAFF.

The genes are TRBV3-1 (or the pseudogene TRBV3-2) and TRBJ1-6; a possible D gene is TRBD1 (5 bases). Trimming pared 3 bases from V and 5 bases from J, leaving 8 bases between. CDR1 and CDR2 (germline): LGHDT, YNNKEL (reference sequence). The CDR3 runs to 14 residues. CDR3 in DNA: TGTGCCAGCAGCCAGGGGACTAATAATTCACCCCTCCACTTT. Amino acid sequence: CASSQGTNNSPLHF.

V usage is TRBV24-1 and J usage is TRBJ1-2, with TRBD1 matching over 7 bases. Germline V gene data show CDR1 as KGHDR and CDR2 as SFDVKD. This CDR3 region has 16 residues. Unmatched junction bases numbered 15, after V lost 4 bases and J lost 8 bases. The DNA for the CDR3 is TGTGCCACCAGTGACGCTGGACAGGAAAATAGCTTCGGCTACACCTTC. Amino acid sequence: CATSDAGQENSFGYTF.

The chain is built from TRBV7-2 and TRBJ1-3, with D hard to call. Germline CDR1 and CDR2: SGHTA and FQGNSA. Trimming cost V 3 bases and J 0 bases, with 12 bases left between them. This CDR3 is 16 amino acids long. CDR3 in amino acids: CASSLGSLFSGNTIYF. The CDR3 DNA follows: TGTGCCAGCAGCTTGGGCAGCCTCTTCTCTGGAAACACCATATATTTT.

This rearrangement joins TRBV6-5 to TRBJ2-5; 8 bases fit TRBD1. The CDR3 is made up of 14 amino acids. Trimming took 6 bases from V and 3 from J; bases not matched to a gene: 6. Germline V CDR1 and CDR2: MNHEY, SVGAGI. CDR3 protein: CASRSTGVEETQYF. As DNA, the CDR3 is TGTGCCAGCAGGTCGACAGGGGTTGAAGAGACCCAGTACTTC.

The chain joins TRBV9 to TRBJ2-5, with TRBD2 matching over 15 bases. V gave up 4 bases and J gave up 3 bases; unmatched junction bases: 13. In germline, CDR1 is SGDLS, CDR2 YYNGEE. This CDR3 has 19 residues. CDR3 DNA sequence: TGTGCCAGCAGCCTCAATCCGGGACTAGCGGGGGGAGAGGAAGAGACCCAGTACTTC. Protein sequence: CASSLNPGLAGGEEETQYF.

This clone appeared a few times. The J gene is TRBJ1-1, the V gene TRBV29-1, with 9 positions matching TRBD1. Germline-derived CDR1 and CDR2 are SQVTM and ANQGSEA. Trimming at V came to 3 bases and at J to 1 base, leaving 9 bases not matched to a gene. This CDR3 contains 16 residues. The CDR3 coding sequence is TGCAGCGTTGAGGGTGGGACAGGGCTGTGGAACACTGAAGCTTTCTTT. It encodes CSVEGGTGLWNTEAFF.

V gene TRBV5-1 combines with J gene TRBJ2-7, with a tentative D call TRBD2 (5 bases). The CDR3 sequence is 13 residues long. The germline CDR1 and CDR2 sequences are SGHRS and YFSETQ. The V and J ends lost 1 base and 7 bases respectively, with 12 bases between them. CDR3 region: CASSLRFAGEQYF. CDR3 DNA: TGCGCCAGCAGCTTGAGGTTCGCGGGTGAGCAGTACTTC. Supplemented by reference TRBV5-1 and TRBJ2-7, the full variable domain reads KAGVTQTPRYLIKTRGQQVTLSCSPISGHRSVSWYQQTPGQGLQFLFEYFSETQRNKGNFPGRFSGRQFSNSRSEMNVSTLELGDSALYLCASSLRFAGEQYFGPGTRLTVT.

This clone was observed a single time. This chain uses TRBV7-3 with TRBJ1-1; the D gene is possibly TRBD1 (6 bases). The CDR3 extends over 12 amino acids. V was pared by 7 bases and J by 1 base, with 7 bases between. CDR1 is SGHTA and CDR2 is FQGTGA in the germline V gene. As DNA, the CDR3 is TGTGCCAGCAAACAGGGGAACACTGAAGCTTTCTTT. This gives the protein CASKQGNTEAFF. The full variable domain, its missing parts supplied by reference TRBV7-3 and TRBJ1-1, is GAGVSQTPSNKVTEKGKYVELRCDPISGHTALYWYRQSLGQGPEFLIYFQGTGAADDSGLPNDRFFAVRPEGSVSTLKIQRTERGDSAVYLCASKQGNTEAFFGQGTRLTVV.

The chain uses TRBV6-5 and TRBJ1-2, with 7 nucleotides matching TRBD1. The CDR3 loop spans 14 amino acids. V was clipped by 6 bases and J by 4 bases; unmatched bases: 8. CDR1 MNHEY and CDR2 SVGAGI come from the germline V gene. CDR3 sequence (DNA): TGTGCCAGCAGACACCTGGGACAGTTCTATGGCTACACCTTC. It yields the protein CASRHLGQFYGYTF.

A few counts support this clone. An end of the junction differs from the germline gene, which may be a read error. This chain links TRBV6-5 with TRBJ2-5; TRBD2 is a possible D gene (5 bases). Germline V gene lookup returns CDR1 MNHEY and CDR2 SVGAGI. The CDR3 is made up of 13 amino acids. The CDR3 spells CASSPKPDFLKDF. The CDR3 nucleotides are TGTGCCAGCAGTCCCAAGCCGGACTTCCTCAAAGACTTC.

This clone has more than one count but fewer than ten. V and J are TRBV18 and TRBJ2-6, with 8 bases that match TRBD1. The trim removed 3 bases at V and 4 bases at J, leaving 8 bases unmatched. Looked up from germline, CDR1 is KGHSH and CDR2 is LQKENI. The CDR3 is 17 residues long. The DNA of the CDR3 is TGTGCCAGCTCACCGGACAGGGATCGGTCCGGGGCCAACGTCCTGACTTTC. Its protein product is CASSPDRDRSGANVLTF.

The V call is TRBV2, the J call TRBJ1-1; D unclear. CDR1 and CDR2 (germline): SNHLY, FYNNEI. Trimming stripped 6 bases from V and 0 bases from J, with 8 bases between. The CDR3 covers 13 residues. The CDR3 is CASRGDMNTEAFF. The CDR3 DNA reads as TGTGCCAGCAGAGGTGACATGAACACTGAAGCTTTCTTT.